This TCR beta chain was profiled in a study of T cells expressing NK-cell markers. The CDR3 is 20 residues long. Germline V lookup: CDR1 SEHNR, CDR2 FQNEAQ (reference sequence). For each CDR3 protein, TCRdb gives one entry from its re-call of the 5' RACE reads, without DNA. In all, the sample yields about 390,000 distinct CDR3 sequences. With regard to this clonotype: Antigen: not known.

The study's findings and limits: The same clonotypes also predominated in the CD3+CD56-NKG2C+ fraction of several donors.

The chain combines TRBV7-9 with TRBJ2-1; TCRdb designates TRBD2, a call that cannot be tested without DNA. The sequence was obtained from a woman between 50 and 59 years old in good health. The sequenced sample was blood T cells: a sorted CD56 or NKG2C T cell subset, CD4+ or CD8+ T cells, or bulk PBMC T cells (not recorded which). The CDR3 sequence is CASSPRRALAGGPSYNEQFF.